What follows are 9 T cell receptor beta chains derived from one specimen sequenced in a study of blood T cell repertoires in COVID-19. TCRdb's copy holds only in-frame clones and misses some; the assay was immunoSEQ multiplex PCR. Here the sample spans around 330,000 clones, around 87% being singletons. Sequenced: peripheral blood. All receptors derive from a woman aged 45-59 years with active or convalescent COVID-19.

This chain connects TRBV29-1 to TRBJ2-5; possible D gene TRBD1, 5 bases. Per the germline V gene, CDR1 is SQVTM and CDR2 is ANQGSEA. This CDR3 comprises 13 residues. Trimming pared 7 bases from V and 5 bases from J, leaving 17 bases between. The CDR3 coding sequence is TGCAGCGCGGAGTTGACAGCCTATGAGACCCAGTACTTC. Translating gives CSAELTAYETQYF.

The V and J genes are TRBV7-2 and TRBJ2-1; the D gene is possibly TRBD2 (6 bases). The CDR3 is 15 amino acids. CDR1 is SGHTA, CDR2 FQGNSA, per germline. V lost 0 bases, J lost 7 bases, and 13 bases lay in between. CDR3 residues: CASSLAGVGRNEQFF. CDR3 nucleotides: TGTGCCAGCAGCTTAGCGGGGGTAGGGAGGAATGAGCAGTTCTTC.

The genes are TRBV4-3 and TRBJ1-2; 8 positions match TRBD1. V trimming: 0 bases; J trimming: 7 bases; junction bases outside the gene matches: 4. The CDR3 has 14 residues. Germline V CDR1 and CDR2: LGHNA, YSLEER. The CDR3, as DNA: TGCGCCAGCAGCCAAGACGGACAGGGAGGTGGCTACACCTTC. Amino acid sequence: CASSQDGQGGGYTF.

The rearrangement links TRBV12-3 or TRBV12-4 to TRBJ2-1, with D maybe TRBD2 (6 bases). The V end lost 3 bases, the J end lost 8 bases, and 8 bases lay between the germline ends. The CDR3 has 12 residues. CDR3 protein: CASSFGGYEQFF. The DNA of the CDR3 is TGTGCCAGCAGTTTTGGGGGGTATGAGCAGTTCTTC.

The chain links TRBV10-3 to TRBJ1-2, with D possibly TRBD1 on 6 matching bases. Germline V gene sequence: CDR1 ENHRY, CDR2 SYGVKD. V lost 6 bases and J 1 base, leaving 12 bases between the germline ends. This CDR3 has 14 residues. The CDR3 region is CAISAGQINYGYTF. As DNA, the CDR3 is TGTGCCATCAGCGCCGGACAGATTAACTATGGCTACACCTTC.

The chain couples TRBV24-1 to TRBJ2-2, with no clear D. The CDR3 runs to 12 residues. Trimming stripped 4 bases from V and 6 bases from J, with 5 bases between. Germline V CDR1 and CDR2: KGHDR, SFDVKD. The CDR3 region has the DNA TGTGCCACCAGTGACCGTCCCGGGGAGCTGTTTTTT. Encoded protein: CATSDRPGELFF.

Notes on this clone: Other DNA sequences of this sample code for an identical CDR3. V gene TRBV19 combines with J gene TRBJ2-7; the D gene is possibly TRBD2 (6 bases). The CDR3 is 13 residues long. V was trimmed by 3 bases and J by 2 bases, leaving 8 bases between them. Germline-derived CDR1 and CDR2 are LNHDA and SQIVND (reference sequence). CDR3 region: CASSIGGAYEQYF. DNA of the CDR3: TGTGCCAGTAGTATCGGCGGGGCCTACGAGCAGTACTTC.

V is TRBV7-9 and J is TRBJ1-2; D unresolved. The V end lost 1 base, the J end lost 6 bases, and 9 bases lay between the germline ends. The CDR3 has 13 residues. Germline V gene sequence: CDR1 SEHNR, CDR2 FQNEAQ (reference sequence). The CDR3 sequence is CASSLGRADGYTF. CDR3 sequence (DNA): TGTGCCAGCAGCTTAGGGCGGGCAGATGGCTACACCTTC.

The CDR3 DNA reads as TGTGCCAGCAGCTTAGGCCCTGGGGTCGGGGGGAACTATGGCTACACCTTC. Translation: CASSLGPGVGGNYGYTF. The J gene is TRBJ1-2, the V gene TRBV7-8; possibly TRBD1 for D (5 bases). V was clipped by 1 base and J by 2 bases, with 17 bases between them. Per germline, CDR1 SGHVS and CDR2 FQNEAQ. The CDR3 totals 17 residues.